These 16 T cell receptor beta chains were all obtained from the same sample, sequenced in a study of CXCR3-negative and CXCR3-positive naive CD8 T cells. Study-level points and caveats: Hydrophobicity of TRB CDR3s was greater in CXCR3-positive naive cells than in CXCR3-negative naive cells.

These receptors are not linked to any known antigen. Through 5' RACE with UMI labels, the TRB cDNA libraries were prepared. From its re-call of the 5' RACE reads, TCRdb lists each CDR3 protein once, without DNA. The record lists roughly 130,000 distinct CDR3 sequences, of which the ten most abundant hold about 0.62%. Sequencing was carried out using naive CXCR3+ CD8+ T cells from blood. Stated subset: CD45RO-CCR7+CD27+CD95- naive CD8+ T cells expressing CXCR3 (TNR3+). The source of these receptors is a human donor in good health. Some clones in this sample may be carry-over from other donors' samples.

The rearrangement links TRBV10-3 to TRBJ1-1; TCRdb outputs TRBD1, but without DNA this stays unchecked. Germline CDR1 and CDR2: ENHRY and SYGVKD. The CDR3 length is 14 residues. CDR3 protein: CAIRDRGQNTEAFF.

CDR3 loop: CASSFRAIYEQYF. The V gene is TRBV12-3 or TRBV12-4, the J gene TRBJ2-7. This CDR3 has 13 residues.

The rearrangement uses TRBV6-1 and TRBJ2-1; the TCRdb call, TRBD2, lacks DNA for checking. CDR1 and CDR2 (germline): MNHNS, SASEGT. CDR3 length: 15 amino acids. CDR3: CASSVLAGGYNEQFF.

The chain carries TRBV11-2 and TRBJ2-7. Germline V gene lookup returns CDR1 SGHAT and CDR2 FQNNGV. The CDR3 spans 12 residues. CDR3 region: CASSLVGSEQHF.

The rearrangement links TRBV28 to TRBJ2-3; the TCRdb call, TRBD2, lacks DNA for checking. This CDR3 has 15 amino acids. The V gene's germline CDR1 is MDHEN and CDR2 SYDVKM. The CDR3 here is CASSPFGGGTDTQYF.

The chain recombines TRBV7-3 with TRBJ1-1. This CDR3 contains 16 residues. CDR1 SGHTA and CDR2 FQGTGA come from the germline V gene. This CDR3 is CASSLTAVLANTEAFF.

CDR3 loop: CSVRGLAGGPGEEQYF. This rearrangement joins TRBV29-1 to TRBJ2-7; TCRdb lists TRBD2, though no DNA is available to test this call. Germline V lookup: CDR1 SQVTM, CDR2 ANQGSEA. The CDR3 consists of 16 residues.

This chain links TRBV12-3 or TRBV12-4 with TRBJ2-1; TCRdb outputs TRBD1, but without DNA this stays unchecked. The CDR3 totals 14 residues. CDR3 protein: CASSLPPGGGEQFF.

The J gene is TRBJ2-3, the V gene TRBV4-1; no DNA is available, so the TRBD1 call from TCRdb remains unchecked. The length of the CDR3 is 15 residues. Germline CDR1 and CDR2: MGHRA and YSYEKL. Here the CDR3 reads CASSPWADNTDTQYF.

The chain employs TRBV29-1 and TRBJ1-2; TCRdb picks TRBD1, but there is no DNA to check that call. CDR1 SQVTM and CDR2 ANQGSEA come from the germline V gene. The CDR3 extends over 12 amino acids. The CDR3 sequence is CSVEEQDYGYTF. The full variable domain, its missing parts supplied by reference TRBV29-1 and TRBJ1-2, is SAVISQKPSRDICQRGTSLTIQCQVDSQVTMMFWYRQQPGQSLTLIATANQGSEATYESGFVIDKFPISRPNLTFSTLTVSNMSPEDSSIYLCSVEEQDYGYTFGSGTRLTVV.

The rearrangement links TRBV28 to TRBJ2-7; as DNA is missing, the TRBD2 call by TCRdb cannot be tested. The CDR3 length is 15 residues. Germline CDR1 is MDHEN and CDR2 is SYDVKM. CDR3 sequence reads: CASRHGTSGTYERYF.

This chain joins TRBV10-1 and TRBJ2-1; TCRdb lists TRBD2, though no DNA is available to test this call. In germline, CDR1 is WNHNN, CDR2 SYGVQD (reference sequence). The CDR3 length is 15 residues. The CDR3 region is CASSEGSGRYNEQFF.

The chain links TRBV29-1 to TRBJ1-2; TCRdb picks TRBD1, but there is no DNA to check that call. Germline CDR1 reads SQVTM; CDR2 reads ANQGSEA. The CDR3 spans 15 residues. The CDR3 sequence is CSVDVSGGGGYGYTF. Drawing the rest from reference TRBV29-1 and TRBJ1-2, the complete variable domain is SAVISQKPSRDICQRGTSLTIQCQVDSQVTMMFWYRQQPGQSLTLIATANQGSEATYESGFVIDKFPISRPNLTFSTLTVSNMSPEDSSIYLCSVDVSGGGGYGYTFGSGTRLTVV.

This chain joins TRBV6-2 or TRBV6-3 and TRBJ1-1. This CDR3 contains 13 residues. Germline V gene sequence: CDR1 MNHEY, CDR2 SVGEGT. Here the CDR3 reads CASSYDLPGEAFF.

The chain has TRBV18 and TRBJ2-1; TCRdb lists TRBD1, though no DNA is available to test this call. The CDR3 sequence is 16 residues long. CDR1 is KGHSH, CDR2 LQKENI, per germline. CDR3 residues: CASSPPETGVKNEQFF.

This chain joins TRBV20-1 and TRBJ1-1; TCRdb names TRBD1, which stays unverified in the absence of DNA. The CDR3 is 13 amino acids. CDR1 is DFQATT and CDR2 is SNEGSKA in the germline V gene (reference sequence). The CDR3 spells CSAMTGKVTEAFF.